One and the same sample provided the 10 T cell receptor beta chains below, sequenced in a study of beta chain features in type 1 diabetes. Reverse transcribing all isolated RNA meant expressed TCRB transcripts were sequenced. The assay was immunoSEQ multiplex PCR, and TCRdb's table has in-frame clones only and misses some. This sample has tens of thousands of clones, with roughly three fifths found just once. Input material: Tregs from blood. The receptors shown here come from a woman between 18 and 29 years old in good health.

This clone came up a few times. The rearrangement joins TRBV7-2 to TRBJ2-3; maybe TRBD2 (7 bases). The CDR3 loop spans 15 amino acids. Germline V gene data show CDR1 as SGHTA and CDR2 as FQGNSA. V gave up 5 bases and J gave up 2 bases, with 14 bases separating them. The DNA for the CDR3 is TGTGCCAGCAGCGACCGGGGGGCAACCACAGATACGCAGTATTTT. This translates into CASSDRGATTDTQYF. The full variable domain, completed using reference TRBV7-2 and TRBJ2-3, is GAGVSQSPSNKVTEKGKDVELRCDPISGHTALYWYRQSLGQGLEFLIYFQGNSAPDKSGLPSDRFSAERTGGSVSTLTIQRTQQEDSAVYLCASSDRGATTDTQYFGPGTRLTVL.

The V call is TRBV5-1, the J call TRBJ2-5; 10 bases fit TRBD1. The CDR3 extends over 16 amino acids. V gave up 3 bases and J gave up 1 base; unmatched junction bases: 6. Germline-derived CDR1 and CDR2 are SGHRS and YFSETQ. The CDR3 reads CASSSGQGSVQETQYF. CDR3 DNA sequence: TGCGCCAGCAGCTCGGGACAGGGGTCCGTCCAAGAGACCCAGTACTTC.

This clone turned up a few times. CDR3 DNA: TGTGCCAGCAGCTTAGTTGCGGGAGGCCCCCCAGATACGCAGTATTTT. Its translation is CASSLVAGGPPDTQYF. The V gene is TRBV7-8, the J gene TRBJ2-3; 8 positions agree with TRBD2. V was clipped by 1 base and J by 4 bases; unmatched bases: 7. The CDR3 covers 16 residues. In germline, CDR1 is SGHVS, CDR2 FQNEAQ.

This rearrangement joins TRBV7-3 to TRBJ1-4; TRBD1 might be the D (5 bases). The germline CDR1 and CDR2 sequences are SGHTA and FQGTGA. V was shortened by 2 bases and J by 5 bases, with 12 bases between the two germline ends. CDR3 length: 15 residues. The CDR3 bases are TGTGCCAGCAGCTTAGGGCAGGGCAGAAATGAAAAACTGTTTTTT. Protein sequence: CASSLGQGRNEKLFF.

This clone showed up just a few times. V is TRBV14 and J is TRBJ2-1, with 7 nucleotides matching TRBD1. The CDR3 sequence is 14 residues long. V was pared by 0 bases and J by 15 bases, with 11 bases of the junction left unmatched. The germline CDR1 and CDR2 sequences are SGHDN and FVKESK. The CDR3 DNA reads as TGTGCCAGCAGCCAAGATTGGGAGACAGGGTCCAGGTTCTTC. Translating gives CASSQDWETGSRFF.

This clone has more than one count but fewer than ten. The rearrangement uses TRBV6-1 and TRBJ2-5, with TRBD1 as a possible D gene (6 bases). This CDR3 region has 11 residues. Trimming took off 11 bases at V and 11 bases at J, with 18 bases between the two ends. Germline CDR1 is MNHNS and CDR2 is SASEGT. DNA for the CDR3: TGTGCCGCGGACACCCAGGGGCAGCAGTACTTC. This translates into CAADTQGQQYF.

A few counts support this clone. The gene calls are TRBV29-1 and TRBJ2-3, with TRBD2 matching 9 bases. Germline CDR1 is SQVTM and CDR2 is ANQGSEA. CDR3 length: 13 residues. V lost 7 bases and J lost 4; bases outside the gene matches: 6. CDR3 amino acids: CSAIAGVADTQYF. The DNA of the CDR3 is TGCAGCGCTATAGCGGGAGTTGCAGATACGCAGTATTTT.

The chain combines TRBV7-2 with TRBJ2-1; 9 bases align to TRBD2. The ends lost 1 base at V and 6 bases at J; junction bases unmatched: 4. The CDR3 loop spans 15 amino acids. Germline CDR1 and CDR2: SGHTA and FQGNSA. The CDR3 loop reads CASSLGRRGGNEQFF. In DNA, the CDR3 is TGTGCCAGCAGCTTAGGGAGGCGGGGGGGCAATGAGCAGTTCTTC.

The J gene is TRBJ1-2, the V gene TRBV29-1; D may be TRBD1 (6 bases). This CDR3 comprises 13 residues. Germline assignment: CDR1 SQVTM and CDR2 ANQGSEA. The V end lost 0 bases, the J end lost 8 bases, and 13 bases lay between the germline ends. The CDR3 loop is CSVEDSGGGGYTF. The CDR3 nucleotides are TGCAGCGTTGAAGATTCGGGGGGCGGAGGCTACACCTTC. Full variable domain (outside the CDR3, taken from reference TRBV29-1 and TRBJ1-2): SAVISQKPSRDICQRGTSLTIQCQVDSQVTMMFWYRQQPGQSLTLIATANQGSEATYESGFVIDKFPISRPNLTFSTLTVSNMSPEDSSIYLCSVEDSGGGGYTFGSGTRLTVV.

The rearrangement joins TRBV5-1 to TRBJ2-1, with D tentatively TRBD2 (5 bases). Looked up from germline, CDR1 is SGHRS and CDR2 is YFSETQ. The V end was cut by 5 bases, the J end by 8 bases, with 11 bases between. This CDR3 has 12 amino acids. CDR3 amino acids: CASRAGVDEQFF. CDR3 in DNA: TGCGCCAGCAGGGCCGGGGTCGATGAGCAGTTCTTC.